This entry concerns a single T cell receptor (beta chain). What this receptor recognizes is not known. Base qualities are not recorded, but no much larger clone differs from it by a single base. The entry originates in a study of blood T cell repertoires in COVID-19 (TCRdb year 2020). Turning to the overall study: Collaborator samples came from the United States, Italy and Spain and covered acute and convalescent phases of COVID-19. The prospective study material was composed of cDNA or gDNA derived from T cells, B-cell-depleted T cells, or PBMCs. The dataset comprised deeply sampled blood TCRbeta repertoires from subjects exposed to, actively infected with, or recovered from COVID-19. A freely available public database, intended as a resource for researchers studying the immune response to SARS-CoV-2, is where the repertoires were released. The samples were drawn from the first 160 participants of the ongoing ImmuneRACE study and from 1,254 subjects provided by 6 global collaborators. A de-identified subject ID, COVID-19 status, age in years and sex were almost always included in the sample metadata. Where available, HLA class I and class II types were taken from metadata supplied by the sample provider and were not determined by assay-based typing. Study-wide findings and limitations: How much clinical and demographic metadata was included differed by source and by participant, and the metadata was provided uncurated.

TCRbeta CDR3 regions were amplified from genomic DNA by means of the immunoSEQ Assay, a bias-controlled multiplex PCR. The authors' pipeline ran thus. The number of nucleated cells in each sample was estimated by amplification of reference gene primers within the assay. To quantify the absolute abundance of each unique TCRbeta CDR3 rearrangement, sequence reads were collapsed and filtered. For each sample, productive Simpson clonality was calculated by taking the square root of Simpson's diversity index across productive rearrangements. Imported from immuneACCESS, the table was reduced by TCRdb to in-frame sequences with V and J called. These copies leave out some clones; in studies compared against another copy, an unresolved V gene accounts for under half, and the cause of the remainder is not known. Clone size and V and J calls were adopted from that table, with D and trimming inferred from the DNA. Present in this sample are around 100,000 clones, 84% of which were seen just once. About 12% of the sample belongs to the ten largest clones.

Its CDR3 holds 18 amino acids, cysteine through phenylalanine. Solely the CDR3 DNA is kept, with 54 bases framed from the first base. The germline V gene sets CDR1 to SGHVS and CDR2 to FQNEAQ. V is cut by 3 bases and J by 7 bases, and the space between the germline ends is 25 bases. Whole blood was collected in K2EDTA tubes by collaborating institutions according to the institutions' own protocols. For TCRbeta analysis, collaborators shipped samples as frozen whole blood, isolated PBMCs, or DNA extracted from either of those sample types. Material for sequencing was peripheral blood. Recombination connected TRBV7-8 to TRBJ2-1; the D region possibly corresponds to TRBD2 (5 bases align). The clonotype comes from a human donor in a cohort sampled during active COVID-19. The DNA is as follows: TGTGCCAGCAGCTTGGGCCTAGGCGGGTCCACTTTGAGTAATGAGCAGTTCTTC. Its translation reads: CASSLGLGGSTLSNEQFF.